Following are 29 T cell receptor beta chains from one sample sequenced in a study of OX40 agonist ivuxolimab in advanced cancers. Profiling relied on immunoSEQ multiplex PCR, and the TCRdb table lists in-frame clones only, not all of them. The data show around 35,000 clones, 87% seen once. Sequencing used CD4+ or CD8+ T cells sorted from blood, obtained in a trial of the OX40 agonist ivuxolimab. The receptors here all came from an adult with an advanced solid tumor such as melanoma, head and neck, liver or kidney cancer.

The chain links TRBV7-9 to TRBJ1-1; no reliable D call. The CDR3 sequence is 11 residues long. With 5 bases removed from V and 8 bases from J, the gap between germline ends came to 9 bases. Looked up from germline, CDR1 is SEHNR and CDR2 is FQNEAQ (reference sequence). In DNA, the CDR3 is TGTGCCAGCAGCCGGTCCCAAGAAGCTTTCTTT. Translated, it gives CASSRSQEAFF.

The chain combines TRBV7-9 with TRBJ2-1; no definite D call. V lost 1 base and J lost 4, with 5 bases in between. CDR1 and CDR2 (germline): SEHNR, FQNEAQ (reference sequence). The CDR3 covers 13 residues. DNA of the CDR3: TGTGCCAGCAGCTTAGTAGAGTACAATGAGCAGTTCTTC. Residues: CASSLVEYNEQFF.

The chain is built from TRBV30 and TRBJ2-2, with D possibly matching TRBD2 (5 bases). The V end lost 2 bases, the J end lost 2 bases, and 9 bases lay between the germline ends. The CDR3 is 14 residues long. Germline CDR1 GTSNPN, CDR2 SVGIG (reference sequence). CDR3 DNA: TGTGCCTGGAGTTATGGACTTAACACCGGGGAGCTGTTTTTT. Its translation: CAWSYGLNTGELFF.

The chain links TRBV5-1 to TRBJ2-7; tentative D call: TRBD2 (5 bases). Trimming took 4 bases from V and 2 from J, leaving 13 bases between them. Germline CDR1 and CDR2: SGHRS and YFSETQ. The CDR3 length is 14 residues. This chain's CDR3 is CASSQDGNTYEQYF. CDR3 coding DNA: TGCGCCAGCAGCCAGGACGGGAATACCTACGAGCAGTACTTC.

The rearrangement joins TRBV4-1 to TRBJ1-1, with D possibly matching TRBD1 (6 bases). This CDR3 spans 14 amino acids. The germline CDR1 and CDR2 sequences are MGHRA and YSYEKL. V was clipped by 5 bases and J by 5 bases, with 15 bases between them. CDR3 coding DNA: TGCGCCAGCAGCTACGTACAGGGAGATACTGAAGCTTTCTTT. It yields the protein CASSYVQGDTEAFF.

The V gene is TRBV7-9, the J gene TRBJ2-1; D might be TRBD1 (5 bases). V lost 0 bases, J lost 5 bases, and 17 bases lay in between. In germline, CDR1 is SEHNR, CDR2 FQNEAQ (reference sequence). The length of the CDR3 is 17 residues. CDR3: CASSLAKTAPKNNEQFF. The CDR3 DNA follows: TGTGCCAGCAGCTTAGCGAAGACAGCCCCGAAGAACAATGAGCAGTTCTTC.

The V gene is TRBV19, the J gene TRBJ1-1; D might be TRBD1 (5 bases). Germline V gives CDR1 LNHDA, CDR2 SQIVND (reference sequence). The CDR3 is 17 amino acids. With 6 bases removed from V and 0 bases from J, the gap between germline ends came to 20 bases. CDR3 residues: CASSSGSATLMNTEAFF. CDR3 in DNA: TGTGCCAGTAGCTCAGGGAGCGCGACTCTCATGAACACTGAAGCTTTCTTT.

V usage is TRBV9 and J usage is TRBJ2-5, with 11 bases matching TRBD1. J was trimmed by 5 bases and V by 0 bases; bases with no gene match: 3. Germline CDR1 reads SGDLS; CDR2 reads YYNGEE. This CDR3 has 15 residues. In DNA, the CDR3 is TGTGCCAGCAGCGTAGGGACAGGGGGCTGGGAGACCCAGTACTTC. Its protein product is CASSVGTGGWETQYF.

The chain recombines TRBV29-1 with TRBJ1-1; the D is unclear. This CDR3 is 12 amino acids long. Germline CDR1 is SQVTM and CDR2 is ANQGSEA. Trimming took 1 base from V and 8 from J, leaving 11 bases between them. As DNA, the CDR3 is TGCAGCGTTGAAGGGGATAGAGTCGAAGCTTTCTTT. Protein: CSVEGDRVEAFF.

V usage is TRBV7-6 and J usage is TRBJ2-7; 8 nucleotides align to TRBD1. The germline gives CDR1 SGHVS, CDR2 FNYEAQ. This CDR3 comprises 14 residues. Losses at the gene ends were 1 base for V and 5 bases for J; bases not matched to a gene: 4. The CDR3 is CASSLVAGGDEQYF. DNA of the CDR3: TGTGCCAGCAGCTTAGTCGCAGGGGGCGACGAGCAGTACTTC.

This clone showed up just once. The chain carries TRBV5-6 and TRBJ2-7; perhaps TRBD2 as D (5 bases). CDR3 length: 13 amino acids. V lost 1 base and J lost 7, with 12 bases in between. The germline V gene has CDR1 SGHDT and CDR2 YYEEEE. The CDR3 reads CASSLFPRGEQYF. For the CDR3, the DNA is TGTGCCAGCAGCTTGTTTCCCCGGGGAGAGCAGTACTTC.

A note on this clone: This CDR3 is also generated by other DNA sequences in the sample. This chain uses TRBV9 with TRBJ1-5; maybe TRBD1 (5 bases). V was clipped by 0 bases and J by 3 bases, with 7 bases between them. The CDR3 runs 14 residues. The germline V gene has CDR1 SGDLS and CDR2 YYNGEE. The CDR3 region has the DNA TGTGCCAGCAGCGTAGGGGGACCCAATCAGCCCCAGCATTTT. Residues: CASSVGGPNQPQHF.

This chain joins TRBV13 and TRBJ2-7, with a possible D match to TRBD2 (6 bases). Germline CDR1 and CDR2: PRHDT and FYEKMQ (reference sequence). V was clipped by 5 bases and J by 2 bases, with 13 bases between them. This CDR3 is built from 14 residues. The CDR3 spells CASSLGTFTYEQYF. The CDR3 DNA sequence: TGTGCCAGCAGCCTCGGGACTTTTACCTACGAGCAGTACTTC.

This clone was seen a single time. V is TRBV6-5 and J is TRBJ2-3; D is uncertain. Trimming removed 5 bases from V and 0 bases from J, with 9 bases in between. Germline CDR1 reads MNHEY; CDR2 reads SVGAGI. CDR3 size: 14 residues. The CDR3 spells CASSHGPSTDTQYF. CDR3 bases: TGTGCCAGCAGTCACGGACCAAGCACAGATACGCAGTATTTT.

In DNA, the CDR3 is TGCGCCAGCAGCTTGGTCAGGGTCCCTCAGCCCCAGCATTTT. Amino acid sequence: CASSLVRVPQPQHF. The chain combines TRBV5-1 with TRBJ1-5, with TRBD1 as a possible D gene (5 bases). The CDR3 is 14 amino acids. The V gene lost 0 bases and the J gene lost 6 bases, with 10 bases spanning the gap. CDR1 SGHRS and CDR2 YFSETQ come from the germline V gene. Full variable domain (remainder filled in from reference TRBV5-1 and TRBJ1-5): KAGVTQTPRYLIKTRGQQVTLSCSPISGHRSVSWYQQTPGQGLQFLFEYFSETQRNKGNFPGRFSGRQFSNSRSEMNVSTLELGDSALYLCASSLVRVPQPQHFGDGTRLSIL.

The CDR3 loop is CAWSQAGALYGYTF. The DNA for the CDR3 is TGTGCCTGGAGTCAAGCAGGGGCCCTCTATGGCTACACCTTC. The chain recombines TRBV30 with TRBJ1-2; a possible D gene is TRBD1 (6 bases). Deletions cut 2 bases from V and 4 bases from J, with 14 bases between. The CDR3 has 14 residues. The germline V gene has CDR1 GTSNPN and CDR2 SVGIG (reference sequence).

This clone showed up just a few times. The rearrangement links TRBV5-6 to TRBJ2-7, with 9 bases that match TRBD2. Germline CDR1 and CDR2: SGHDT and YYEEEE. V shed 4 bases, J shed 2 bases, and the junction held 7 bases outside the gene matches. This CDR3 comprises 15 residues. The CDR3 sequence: CASSLRLAATYEQYF. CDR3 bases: TGTGCCAGCAGCCTGAGACTAGCGGCTACCTACGAGCAGTACTTC.

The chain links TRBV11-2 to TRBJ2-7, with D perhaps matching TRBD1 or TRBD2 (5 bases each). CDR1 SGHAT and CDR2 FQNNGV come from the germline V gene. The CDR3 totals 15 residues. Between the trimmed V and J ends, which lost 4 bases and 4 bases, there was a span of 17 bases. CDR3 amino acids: CASSSSIGTDYEQYF. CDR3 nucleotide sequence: TGTGCCAGCAGCTCGAGCATTGGGACGGATTACGAGCAGTACTTC.

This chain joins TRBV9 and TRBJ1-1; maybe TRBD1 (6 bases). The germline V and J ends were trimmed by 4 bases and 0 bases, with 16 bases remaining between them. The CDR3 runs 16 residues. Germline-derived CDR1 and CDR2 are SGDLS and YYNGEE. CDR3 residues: CASSPRIGTLNTEAFF. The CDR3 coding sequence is TGTGCCAGCAGCCCGCGGATTGGGACACTGAACACTGAAGCTTTCTTT.

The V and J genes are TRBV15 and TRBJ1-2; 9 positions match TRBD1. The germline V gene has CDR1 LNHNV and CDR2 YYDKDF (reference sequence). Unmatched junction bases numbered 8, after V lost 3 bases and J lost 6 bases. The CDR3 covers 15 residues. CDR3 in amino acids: CATSRGTGNRDGYTF. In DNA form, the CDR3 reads TGTGCCACCAGCAGGGGGACAGGGAACCGTGATGGCTACACCTTC.

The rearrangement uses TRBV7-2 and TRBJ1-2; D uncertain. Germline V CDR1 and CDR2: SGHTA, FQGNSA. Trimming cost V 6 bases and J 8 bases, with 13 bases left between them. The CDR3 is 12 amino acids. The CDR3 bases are TGTGCCAGCAGTTACCCCCCCAGGGGCTACACCTTC. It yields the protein CASSYPPRGYTF.

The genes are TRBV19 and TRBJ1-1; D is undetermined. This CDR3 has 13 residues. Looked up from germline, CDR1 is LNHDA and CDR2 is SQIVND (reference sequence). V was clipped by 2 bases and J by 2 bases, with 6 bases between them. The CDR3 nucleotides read TGTGCCAGTAGTATAACAGCTAACACTGAAGCTTTCTTT. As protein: CASSITANTEAFF.

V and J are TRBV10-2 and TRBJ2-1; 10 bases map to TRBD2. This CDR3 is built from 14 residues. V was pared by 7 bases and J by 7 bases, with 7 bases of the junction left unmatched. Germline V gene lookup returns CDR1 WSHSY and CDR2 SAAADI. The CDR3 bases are TGCGCCAGCAAAAGTAGCGGGGGGTTAAATGAGCAGTTCTTC. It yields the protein CASKSSGGLNEQFF.

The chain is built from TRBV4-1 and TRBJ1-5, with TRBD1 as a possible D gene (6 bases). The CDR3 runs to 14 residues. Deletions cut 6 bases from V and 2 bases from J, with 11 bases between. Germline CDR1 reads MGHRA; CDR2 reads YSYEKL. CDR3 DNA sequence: TGCGCCAGCAGTCAATGGACAGGCAATCAGCCCCAGCATTTT. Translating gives CASSQWTGNQPQHF.

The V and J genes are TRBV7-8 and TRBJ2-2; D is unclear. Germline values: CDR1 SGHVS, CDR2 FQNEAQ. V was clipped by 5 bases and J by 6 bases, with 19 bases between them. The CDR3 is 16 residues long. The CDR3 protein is CASSPPLPTSAGELFF. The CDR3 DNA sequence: TGTGCCAGCAGCCCCCCCCTCCCGACGAGCGCCGGGGAGCTGTTTTTT. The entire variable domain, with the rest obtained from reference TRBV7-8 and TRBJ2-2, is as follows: GAGVSQSPRYKVAKRGQDVALRCDPISGHVSLFWYQQALGQGPEFLTYFQNEAQLDKSGLPSDRFFAERPEGSVSTLKIQRTQQEDSAVYLCASSPPLPTSAGELFFGEGSRLTVL.

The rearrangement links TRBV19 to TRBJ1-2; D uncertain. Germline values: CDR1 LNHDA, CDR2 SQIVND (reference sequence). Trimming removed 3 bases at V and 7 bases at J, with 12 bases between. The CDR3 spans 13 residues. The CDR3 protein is CASSMMVMGGYTF. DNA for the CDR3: TGTGCCAGTAGTATGATGGTTATGGGTGGCTACACCTTC.

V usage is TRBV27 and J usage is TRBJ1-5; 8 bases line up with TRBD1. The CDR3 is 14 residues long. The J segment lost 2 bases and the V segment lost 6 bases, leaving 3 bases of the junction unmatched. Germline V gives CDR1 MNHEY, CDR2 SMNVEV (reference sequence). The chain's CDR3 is CASRTGGGNQPQHF. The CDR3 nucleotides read TGTGCCAGCAGAACAGGGGGAGGCAATCAGCCCCAGCATTTT.

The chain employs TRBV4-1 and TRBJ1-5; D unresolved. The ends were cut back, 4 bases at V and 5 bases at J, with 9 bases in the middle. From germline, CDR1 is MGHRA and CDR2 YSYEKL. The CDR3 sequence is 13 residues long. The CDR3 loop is CASSPALHQPQHF. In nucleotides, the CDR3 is TGCGCCAGCAGCCCTGCCCTGCATCAGCCCCAGCATTTT.

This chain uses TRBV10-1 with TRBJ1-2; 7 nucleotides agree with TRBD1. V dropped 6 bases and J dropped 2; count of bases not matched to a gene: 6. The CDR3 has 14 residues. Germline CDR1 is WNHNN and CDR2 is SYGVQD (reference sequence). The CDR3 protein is CASSRTGLNYGYTF. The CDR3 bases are TGCGCCAGCAGCCGGACAGGACTCAACTATGGCTACACCTTC.